These T cell receptor beta chains were read from a single sample in a study of blood T cell repertoires in COVID-19. Using immunoSEQ multiplex PCR, the repertoire was profiled, and TCRdb retains in-frame clones only, with some absent. Counted here are about 200,000 clones, about 87% occurring once; the ten biggest clones make up 3% to 3.5%. The sequenced sample consisted of peripheral blood. These receptors came from a man in his fifties or sixties with acute or convalescent COVID-19. Each CDR3 is given with its conserved first and last residue. The D gene is left open where the match is weak. The size entry is marked missing in some rows and otherwise reads once, few, many or a size class.

DNA,CDR3,V,D,size,J
TGTGCCAGCTCACCACCCCAGGACAGGATGCATTCACCCCTCCACTTT,CASSPPQDRMHSPLHF,TRBV18,TRBD1,once,TRBJ1-6
TGTGCCAGCAGCAACCCGGGGGGGCGTAACACCGGGGAGCTGTTTTTT,CASSNPGGRNTGELFF,TRBV5-4,TRBD2,NA,TRBJ2-2
TGTGCCAGCAGTTTCCGGACAGCGAACACTGAAGCTTTCTTT,CASSFRTANTEAFF,TRBV27,NA,NA,TRBJ1-1
TGTGCCAGCAGTTTTAGGGGGACAGGGGGCGCAGGTACTGAAGCTTTCTTT,CASSFRGTGGAGTEAFF,TRBV27,TRBD1,NA,TRBJ1-1
TGTGCCAGCAGCTTGGGGAGAACCGGAAACACCATATATTTT,CASSLGRTGNTIYF,TRBV11-2,NA,NA,TRBJ1-3
TGTGCCTGGAGTGTACTTAGCAGGGTTAATTCACCCCTCCACTTT,CAWSVLSRVNSPLHF,TRBV30,NA,NA,TRBJ1-6
TGCGCCAGCAGCGGGCGCAGGGGGGTCGAAGACAATGAGCAGTTCTTC,CASSGRRGVEDNEQFF,TRBV5-1,NA,NA,TRBJ2-1
TGTGCCATCTCACCCGCAGGGGGGAGCAATCAGCCCCAGCATTTT,CAISPAGGSNQPQHF,TRBV10-3,TRBD1,NA,TRBJ1-5
TGTGCCAGTAGGGGGGGGGTCCAAGAGACCCAGTACTTC,CASRGGVQETQYF,TRBV19,TRBD2,few,TRBJ2-5
TGTGCCAGCAGCCCAATACTAGCGGGCCAAGAGACCCAGTACTTC,CASSPILAGQETQYF,TRBV4-2,TRBD2,NA,TRBJ2-5
TGCGCCAGCAGCCCTTCCGGACAGAACACTGAAGCTTTCTTT,CASSPSGQNTEAFF,TRBV5-1,NA,NA,TRBJ1-1
TGCGCCAGCAGCCAAGATCAAGGAGTGGATTCACCCCTCCACTTT,CASSQDQGVDSPLHF,TRBV4-3,NA,NA,TRBJ1-6
TGTGCCAGCAGCTCACGGACAGGGGCCGGGGAGCTGTTTTTT,CASSSRTGAGELFF,TRBV11-3,TRBD1,few,TRBJ2-2
TGTGCCAGCAGCTCTGGTCTAGCGGGGAACACCGGGGAGCTGTTTTTT,CASSSGLAGNTGELFF,TRBV7-9,TRBD2,once,TRBJ2-2
TGTGCCAGCACTCACCGGCTAGCGGGGTCGGCAGATACGCAGTATTTT,CASTHRLAGSADTQYF,TRBV27,TRBD2,few,TRBJ2-3
TGCAGCCTTTGGCAGGGGCAGAACACTGAAGCTTTCTTT,CSLWQGQNTEAFF,TRBV29-1,NA,NA,TRBJ1-1
TGCGCCAGCAGCCAAGATCCCCCCGCGGGCCGGGTCTACAATGAGCAGTTCTTC,CASSQDPPAGRVYNEQFF,TRBV4-3,NA,NA,TRBJ2-1
TGTGCCAGCAGCCGAACCGGGACAAATGAAGAAGCTTTCTTT,CASSRTGTNEEAFF,TRBV21-1,NA,NA,TRBJ1-1
TGTGCCAGCAGCTTAGGCAGGGGCAACACTGAAGCTTTCTTT,CASSLGRGNTEAFF,TRBV7-2,NA,NA,TRBJ1-1
TGCGCCAGCAGCCCTCAGGGGGTCTCCTACGAGCAGTACTTC,CASSPQGVSYEQYF,TRBV5-1,TRBD1,NA,TRBJ2-7
TGTGCCAGCAGCAAAAAGACTAGCGGGGTTGGGGAGACCCAGTACTTC,CASSKKTSGVGETQYF,TRBV21-1,NA,NA,TRBJ2-5
TGTGCCAGCAGTGAAAGTCTTTGGGGACAGGGGGCGAATGGCTACACCTTC,CASSESLWGQGANGYTF,TRBV6-1,TRBD1,NA,TRBJ1-2
TGTGCCAGCAGCGTCGGACAGGGAGTGGATACGCAGTATTTT,CASSVGQGVDTQYF,TRBV9,TRBD1,NA,TRBJ2-3
TGCAGCGTTTATCGCGGGGGCGAAGCCGGGGAGCTGTTTTTT,CSVYRGGEAGELFF,TRBV29-1,NA,NA,TRBJ2-2
TGTGCCAGCAGCCAAGGTAGCGGGGGGGCCGTTGAGACCCAGTACTTC,CASSQGSGGAVETQYF,TRBV3-1/TRBV3-2,TRBD2,NA,TRBJ2-5
TGCGCCAGCAGCTTGGCCGGGAGTAGCGGGGGCGCGAACACCGGGGAGCTGTTTTTT,CASSLAGSSGGANTGELFF,TRBV5-1,TRBD2,NA,TRBJ2-2
TGTGCCAGCTCACCACAAATTAGCGGGGGATCCACAGATACGCAGTATTTT,CASSPQISGGSTDTQYF,TRBV18,TRBD2,NA,TRBJ2-3
TGCGCCAGCAGCCAAACAGGGTTTCGGAACTATGGCTACACCTTC,CASSQTGFRNYGYTF,TRBV4-3,NA,NA,TRBJ1-2
TGTGCCAGCAGCCAAGAGTTGGGACAGGGGTATCAGCCCCAGCATTTT,CASSQELGQGYQPQHF,TRBV4-2,TRBD1,few,TRBJ1-5
TGTGCCAGCAACAGGGTCACTGAAGCTTTCTTT,CASNRVTEAFF,TRBV2,NA,once,TRBJ1-1
TGTGCCAGCAGCCAACGAGGGTCCCGAAACACCATATATTTT,CASSQRGSRNTIYF,TRBV14,NA,NA,TRBJ1-3
TGTGCCAGCAGCTTATTTCGAGACTACGAGCAGTACTTC,CASSLFRDYEQYF,TRBV7-9,NA,NA,TRBJ2-7
TGTGCCAGCAGTCCCTCTGGGGGGGGCGCCGGGGCTTTCTTT,CASSPSGGGAGAFF,TRBV6-5,NA,NA,TRBJ1-1
TGTGCCAGCATCCTCACGGGGAGAGGAAACACCATATATTTT,CASILTGRGNTIYF,TRBV6-6,NA,NA,TRBJ1-3
TGTGCCAGTAGTATAGACCCCGGGACAGGGAAGGTCGGTGGCTACACCTTC,CASSIDPGTGKVGGYTF,TRBV19,TRBD1,NA,TRBJ1-2
TGTGCCAGCAGCTGGCGGGGGGGGCTCGCCGGGGAGCTGTTTTTT,CASSWRGGLAGELFF,TRBV5-4,TRBD2,NA,TRBJ2-2
TGTGCCAGCAGCTTGGGGACTGCTGGAAACACCATATATTTT,CASSLGTAGNTIYF,TRBV5-6,NA,NA,TRBJ1-3
TGTGCCAGCAGTTCAATCGGTAGCAATCAGCCCCAGCATTTT,CASSSIGSNQPQHF,TRBV6-5,NA,NA,TRBJ1-5